This T cell receptor (beta chain) was retrieved from a study of T cells after yellow fever vaccination. The J segment lost 4 bases and the V segment lost 0 bases, leaving 10 bases of the junction unmatched. The CDR3 contains 17 residues. CDR1 KGHSH and CDR2 LQKENI come from the germline V gene. TCRdb reanalysed the 5' RACE reads using MiXCR and keeps one entry per CDR3 protein. The table includes around 360,000 distinct CDR3 sequences, around a tenth detected once. This clonotype showed up many times. The antigen is unknown. General study results and limits: Weaker overall, the secondary response nonetheless peaked faster (day 5 versus 15). The presence of abundant clonotypes contaminating from the bulk population was possible in FACS-sorted repertoires. Among all clonotypes, a small share was observed in both CD4 and CD8 compartments.

This receptor was obtained from a man younger than 35 who received the YFV17D yellow fever vaccine. The rearrangement joins TRBV18 to TRBJ1-1; 8 bases are shared with TRBD1. Sequencing used PBMCs, obtained on the day of the first yellow fever vaccination. CDR3 sequence reads: CASSPPGTGVGVTEAFF. As DNA, the CDR3 is TGTGCCAGCTCACCACCCGGGACAGGAGTCGGGGTCACTGAAGCTTTCTTT.